Following are 24 T cell receptor beta chains from one sample sequenced in a study of blood T cell repertoires in COVID-19. TCRdb keeps only in-frame clones here, not all; method: immunoSEQ multiplex PCR. The table includes tens of thousands of clones, 83% detected once. The specimen was peripheral blood. The receptors were sampled from a human donor in a cohort sampled during active COVID-19.

This chain links TRBV5-1 with TRBJ2-7, with D possibly matching TRBD2 (6 bases). V lost 0 bases to trimming and J lost 2 bases, with 21 bases between them. Germline V gene data show CDR1 as SGHRS and CDR2 as YFSETQ. This CDR3 comprises 18 residues. CDR3 protein: CASSLASTGSGLTYEQYF. Here the CDR3 DNA reads TGCGCCAGCAGCTTGGCCTCGACGGGGAGCGGGCTAACCTACGAGCAGTACTTC.

The chain joins TRBV19 to TRBJ2-1, with a possible D match to TRBD2 (5 bases). V was trimmed by 9 bases and J by 9 bases, leaving 21 bases between them. Germline CDR1 and CDR2: LNHDA and SQIVND (reference sequence). The CDR3 is 14 amino acids. CDR3: CASYTPGSGGEQFF. The CDR3 nucleotides read TGTGCCAGCTATACGCCGGGAAGTGGTGGTGAGCAGTTCTTC.

As regards this clone: A read error may account for a junction end that differs from germline. The V call is TRBV5-1, the J call TRBJ1-6, with 10 nucleotides matching TRBD1. This CDR3 contains 15 residues. Germline CDR1 reads SGHRS; CDR2 reads YFSETQ. The CDR3 nucleotides are TGCGCCAGCAGCCTACGGACAGGGGGTAATCCACCCCTCCACTTT. Residues: CASSLRTGGNPPLHF. Filled out from reference TRBV5-1 and TRBJ1-6, the complete variable domain reads KAGVTQTPRYLIKTRGQQVTLSCSPISGHRSVSWYQQTPGQGLQFLFEYFSETQRNKGNFPGRFSGRQFSNSRSEMNVSTLELGDSALYLCASSLRTGGNPPLHFGNGTRLTVT.

The chain employs TRBV20-1 and TRBJ2-3; D is unclear. CDR3 length: 11 amino acids. The V gene's germline CDR1 is DFQATT and CDR2 SNEGSKA (reference sequence). The germline V and J ends were trimmed by 3 bases and 4 bases, with 5 bases remaining between them. The CDR3 nucleotides read TGCAGTGCTAGTCCCTCAGATACGCAGTATTTT. This encodes CSASPSDTQYF.

The chain uses TRBV29-1 and TRBJ2-1, with 13 positions matching TRBD2. This CDR3 has 15 amino acids. Germline V gene data show CDR1 as SQVTM and CDR2 as ANQGSEA. The trim removed 5 bases at V and 9 bases at J, leaving 10 bases unmatched. The CDR3 sequence: CSVKQTSGGEGEQFF. The DNA of the CDR3 is TGCAGCGTTAAACAAACTAGCGGGGGGGAAGGTGAGCAGTTCTTC.

The chain carries TRBV3-1 (or the pseudogene TRBV3-2) and TRBJ1-3; D is unresolved. The CDR3 is made up of 12 amino acids. The V end lost 4 bases, the J end lost 4 bases, and 5 bases lay between the germline ends. Germline V gene data show CDR1 as LGHDT and CDR2 as YNNKEL (reference sequence). This chain's CDR3 is CASSPQGNTIYF. The CDR3 DNA reads TGTGCCAGCAGCCCCCAGGGAAACACCATATATTTT.

The V gene is TRBV29-1, the J gene TRBJ2-7; D unclear. Looked up from germline, CDR1 is SQVTM and CDR2 is ANQGSEA. The CDR3 is 12 residues long. With 4 bases removed from V and 2 bases from J, the gap between germline ends came to 9 bases. CDR3 bases: TGCAGCGTTGCCCGTTCCCCCTACGAGCAGTACTTC. Its protein is CSVARSPYEQYF.

The rearrangement links TRBV5-6 to TRBJ1-3; no clear D gene. With 0 bases removed from V and 0 bases from J, the gap between germline ends came to 10 bases. The CDR3 length is 16 residues. Germline lookup yields CDR1 SGHDT and CDR2 YYEEEE. For the CDR3, the DNA is TGTGCCAGCAGCTTGGCCCCAGGTAGCTCTGGAAACACCATATATTTT. Its protein product is CASSLAPGSSGNTIYF.

V and J are TRBV30 and TRBJ1-5, with unresolved D. With 1 base removed from V and 5 bases from J, the gap between germline ends came to 15 bases. The CDR3 has 15 residues. Germline CDR1 is GTSNPN and CDR2 is SVGIG (reference sequence). The CDR3 nucleotides read TGTGCCTGGAGTGCAAATGCGGGGTTTGATCAGCCCCAGCATTTT. Translation gives CAWSANAGFDQPQHF. Based on the CDR3 plus reference TRBV30 and TRBJ1-5, the full variable domain is SQTIHQWPATLVQPVGSPLSLECTVEGTSNPNLYWYRQAAGRGLQLLFYSVGIGQISSEVPQNLSASRPQDRQFILSSKKLLLSDSGFYLCAWSANAGFDQPQHFGDGTRLSIL.

This sequence joins TRBV20-1 and TRBJ1-2; 8 bases agree with TRBD1. Germline CDR1 DFQATT, CDR2 SNEGSKA (reference sequence). V shed 8 bases, J shed 11 bases, and the junction held 10 bases outside the gene matches. CDR3 length equals 11 residues. In DNA, the CDR3 is TGCAGTTACCGGACAGGGAAAGGATACACCTTC. Amino acids: CSYRTGKGYTF.

The chain uses TRBV5-4 and TRBJ2-3; D is undetermined. There are 13 residues in the CDR3. The V end was cut by 4 bases, the J end by 6 bases, with 12 bases between. Germline loops: CDR1 SGHNT, CDR2 YYREEE (reference sequence). The CDR3 sequence: CASSLFVVDTQYF. The CDR3 DNA is TGTGCCAGCAGCCTATTCGTCGTGGATACGCAGTATTTT.

The rearrangement uses TRBV12-3 or TRBV12-4 and TRBJ1-2, with a possible D match to TRBD1 (6 bases). There are 12 residues in the CDR3. Trimming took off 5 bases at V and 4 bases at J, with 8 bases between the two ends. The CDR3 region is CASSQGGYGYTF. CDR3 nucleotides: TGTGCCAGCAGTCAAGGGGGCTATGGCTACACCTTC.

In this sample, this clone turned up a few times. This chain links TRBV27 with TRBJ2-1; 10 bases align to TRBD2. The CDR3 is 15 residues long. J was trimmed by 7 bases and V by 6 bases; bases with no gene match: 9. Per germline, CDR1 MNHEY and CDR2 SMNVEV (reference sequence). The DNA of the CDR3 is TGTGCCAGCAGAAGAGCGGGGGGGGCCTTTAATGAGCAGTTCTTC. Protein: CASRRAGGAFNEQFF.

The genes are TRBV2 and TRBJ2-7; D is unclear. The CDR3 has 12 amino acids. Trimming took 0 bases from V and 4 from J, leaving 4 bases between them. Germline CDR1 reads SNHLY; CDR2 reads FYNNEI. CDR3 DNA: TGTGCCAGCAGTGAAGCTCCTTACGAGCAGTACTTC. Protein: CASSEAPYEQYF.

The CDR3 loop is CSASKGAGSDTQYF. The DNA for the CDR3 is TGCAGTGCTAGTAAAGGGGCGGGGTCAGATACGCAGTATTTT. The gene calls are TRBV20-1 and TRBJ2-3, with D possibly being TRBD2 (6 bases). The CDR3 runs 14 residues. V lost 3 bases to trimming and J lost 4 bases, with 14 bases between them. The germline CDR1 and CDR2 sequences are DFQATT and SNEGSKA (reference sequence).

V is TRBV2 and J is TRBJ1-3, with D possibly being TRBD1 (6 bases). The CDR3 length is 14 residues. Trimming pared 6 bases from V and 1 base from J, leaving 10 bases between. Germline V gene data show CDR1 as SNHLY and CDR2 as FYNNEI. The CDR3 region has the DNA TGTGCCAGCAGAAACAGGGTGTCTGGAAACACCATATATTTT. Amino acids: CASRNRVSGNTIYF.

The V and J genes are TRBV30 and TRBJ1-1; D is ambiguous. CDR3 size: 12 residues. Looked up from germline, CDR1 is GTSNPN and CDR2 is SVGIG (reference sequence). Trimming cost V 5 bases and J 2 bases, with 9 bases left between them. The DNA for the CDR3 is TGTGCCTGGGGGAGGCGAAACACTGAAGCTTTCTTT. Its translation is CAWGRRNTEAFF.

CDR3 DNA sequence: TGTGCCAGCAGTGAACGGGGGGGCCTCGGAGAGACCCAGTACTTC. It specifies CASSERGGLGETQYF. The V call is TRBV2, the J call TRBJ2-5; 8 nucleotides agree with TRBD2. Trimming removed 2 bases from V and 4 bases from J; junction bases left unmatched: 6. This CDR3 is 15 amino acids long. CDR1 SNHLY and CDR2 FYNNEI come from the germline V gene.

This chain joins TRBV24-1 and TRBJ2-3; weak D call: TRBD2 (6 bases). This CDR3 has 13 amino acids. The V gene lost 10 bases and the J gene lost 5 bases, with 15 bases spanning the gap. In germline, CDR1 is KGHDR, CDR2 SFDVKD. In DNA form, the CDR3 reads TGTGCCACGGCGGGGACCGCCCTAGATACGCAGTATTTT. This encodes CATAGTALDTQYF.

This clone occurred a few times. The genes are TRBV6-5 and TRBJ2-7, with 9 bases aligning to TRBD1. Trimming cost V 6 bases and J 3 bases; bases outside gene matches: 6. CDR3 length: 14 amino acids. The germline V gene has CDR1 MNHEY and CDR2 SVGAGI. The CDR3, as DNA: TGTGCCAGCAGGGGACAGGGTCCTTACTACGAGCAGTACTTC. As protein: CASRGQGPYYEQYF.

This clone was detected once. V is TRBV7-4 and J is TRBJ2-7, with 8 nucleotides matching TRBD1. The CDR3 runs to 15 residues. Germline-derived CDR1 and CDR2 are SGHVT and SQSDAQ. Trimming cost V 1 base and J 1 base; bases outside gene matches: 3. CDR3 sequence reads: CASSLEGTGSYEQYF. In DNA form, the CDR3 reads TGTGCCAGCAGCTTAGAGGGGACAGGATCCTACGAGCAGTACTTC. The entire variable domain, with the rest obtained from reference TRBV7-4 and TRBJ2-7, is as follows: GAGVSQSPRYKVAKRGRDVALRCDSISGHVTLYWYRQTLGQGSEVLTYSQSDAQRDKSGRPSGRFSAERPERSVSTLKIQRTEQGDSAVYLCASSLEGTGSYEQYFGPGTRLTVT.

This rearrangement joins TRBV6-1 to TRBJ2-7; 10 bases align to TRBD2. V lost 3 bases, J lost 2 bases, and 4 bases stayed unmatched. CDR3 length equals 15 residues. Germline CDR1 MNHNS, CDR2 SASEGT. The CDR3 coding sequence is TGTGCCAGCAGTGAGGTCCTAGCGGGGGCCTACGAGCAGTACTTC. This gives the protein CASSEVLAGAYEQYF.

V and J are TRBV13 and TRBJ2-3; TRBD1 might be the D (6 bases). CDR1 and CDR2 (germline): PRHDT, FYEKMQ (reference sequence). Deletions cut 3 bases from V and 6 bases from J, with 7 bases between. The CDR3 is 12 amino acids. In DNA form, the CDR3 reads TGTGCCAGCAGCTTTCAGGGGGATACGCAGTATTTT. Translation: CASSFQGDTQYF.

The V gene is TRBV15, the J gene TRBJ2-1; D may be TRBD2 (6 bases). The CDR3 contains 15 residues. Germline CDR1 and CDR2: LNHNV and YYDKDF (reference sequence). The V gene lost 3 bases and the J gene lost 1 base, with 10 bases spanning the gap. The CDR3, as DNA: TGTGCCACCAGCAGTCCCGGGGGTTCCTACAATGAGCAGTTCTTC. This encodes CATSSPGGSYNEQFF.